This T cell receptor (beta chain) comes out of a study of T cells in Graves' hyperthyroidism and ophthalmopathy. TCR beta CDR3 region amplification was performed from RNA transcripts. A first-round RT-PCR of the TCR CDR3 used the HTBI primer set. TCRdb reprocessed the multiplex PCR reads with MiXCR, giving one entry per CDR3 protein. The sample includes approximately 720,000 distinct CDR3 sequences, approximately 19% of them seen just once. The CDR3 has 15 amino acids. Per the germline V gene, CDR1 is LGHDT and CDR2 is YNNKEL (reference sequence). V shed 4 bases, J shed 2 bases, and the junction held 6 bases outside the gene matches. This clonotype occurred many times.

The chain has TRBV3-1 and TRBJ2-5; TRBD2 aligns across 8 bases. The sample taken for sequencing was blood. This clonotype was obtained from a woman aged 45-60 years with Graves' hyperthyroidism that later progressed to Graves' ophthalmopathy. CDR3 protein: CASSLRGGAQETQYF. CDR3 DNA: TGTGCCAGCAGCCTTCGGGGGGGAGCACAAGAGACCCAGTACTTC.